One and the same sample provided the 27 T cell receptor beta chains below, sequenced in a study of blood T cells in healthy people across ages. Through a sample-barcoded 5' primer and a J-beta primer mix, a second PCR was run for roughly 6 to 12 cycles. TCRdb redid the calling of the 5' RACE reads with MiXCR, one entry per CDR3 protein. The sample has about 1.4 million distinct CDR3 sequences; approximately 59% are singletons. Source material: blood. The receptors were gathered from a man in his late teens or twenties in good health.

This clonotype showed up just a few times. This sequence joins TRBV29-1 and TRBJ2-1; no clear D. CDR3 length: 12 amino acids. V lost 7 bases to trimming and J lost 8 bases, with 15 bases between them. Germline V CDR1 and CDR2: SQVTM, ANQGSEA. CDR3 bases: TGCAGCGCCACGCAAACCCAGGATGAGCAGTTCTTC. Translated: CSATQTQDEQFF.

The rearrangement links TRBV29-1 to TRBJ2-7; 11 nucleotides agree with TRBD2. Per the germline V gene, CDR1 is SQVTM and CDR2 is ANQGSEA. With V trimmed by 4 bases and J by 4 bases, 3 bases remained unmatched. The CDR3 is made up of 13 amino acids. CDR3: CSVGLAGKYEQYF. CDR3 DNA sequence: TGCAGCGTTGGACTAGCGGGGAAGTACGAGCAGTACTTC.

CDR3 sequence (DNA): TGTGCCAGCAGTATACATGAGGGTGCTGGGGCCAACGTCCTGACTTTC. It translates to CASSIHEGAGANVLTF. The chain recombines TRBV3-1 with TRBJ2-6, with a weak D call TRBD2 (5 bases). The CDR3 spans 16 residues. Germline lookup yields CDR1 LGHDT and CDR2 YNNKEL (reference sequence). Trimming took 6 bases from V and 2 from J, leaving 14 bases between them. Based on the CDR3 plus reference TRBV3-1 and TRBJ2-6, the full variable domain is DTAVSQTPKYLVTQMGNDKSIKCEQNLGHDTMYWYKQDSKKFLKIMFSYNNKELIINETVPNRFSPKSPDKAHLNLHINSLELGDSAVYFCASSIHEGAGANVLTFGAGSRLTVL.

This clonotype was seen a handful of times. This sequence joins TRBV25-1 and TRBJ2-2; 7 bases line up with TRBD2. This CDR3 is 21 amino acids long. Germline V gene data show CDR1 as MGHDK and CDR2 as SYGVNS. Trimming at V came to 2 bases and at J to 0 bases, leaving 18 bases not matched to a gene. The CDR3 nucleotides are TGTGCCAGCAGTGAAGGGCTCGGGGAGGGAGCGGGACTAACGAACACCGGGGAGCTGTTTTTT. Translation gives CASSEGLGEGAGLTNTGELFF. The variable domain in full, completed from reference TRBV25-1 and TRBJ2-2, reads EADIYQTPRYLVIGTGKKITLECSQTMGHDKMYWYQQDPGMELHLIHYSYGVNSTEKGDLSSESTVSRIRTEHFPLTLESARPSHTSQYLCASSEGLGEGAGLTNTGELFFGEGSRLTVL.

The V and J genes are TRBV5-1 and TRBJ2-1; D tentatively fits TRBD1 or TRBD2 (5 bases each). This CDR3 is 16 amino acids long. The V gene lost 0 bases and the J gene lost 4 bases, with 14 bases spanning the gap. Germline V gene data show CDR1 as SGHRS and CDR2 as YFSETQ. CDR3 coding DNA: TGCGCCAGCAGCTTGGCTGGGGCTAGCTGGTACAATGAGCAGTTCTTC. This gives the protein CASSLAGASWYNEQFF.

The chain uses TRBV10-3 and TRBJ2-7; 9 positions agree with TRBD2. The germline V gene encodes CDR1 ENHRY and CDR2 SYGVKD. With 2 bases clipped from V and 4 bases from J, the junction kept 12 bases outside the gene matches. The CDR3 length is 17 residues. CDR3 residues: CAISEPTLAGQVYEQYF. For the CDR3, the DNA is TGTGCCATCAGTGAGCCCACTCTAGCGGGGCAGGTGTACGAGCAGTACTTC.

V gene TRBV4-3 combines with J gene TRBJ2-3; D gene ambiguous. The CDR3 totals 16 residues. V dropped 1 base and J dropped 0 bases, with 11 bases sitting between them. Per the germline V gene, CDR1 is LGHNA and CDR2 is YSLEER. The CDR3 loop reads CASSQGRPLSTDTQYF. In nucleotides, the CDR3 is TGCGCCAGCAGCCAAGGTCGGCCGCTCAGCACAGATACGCAGTATTTT.

The chain recombines TRBV15 with TRBJ1-2; weak D call: TRBD1 (6 bases). Trimming cost V 0 bases and J 4 bases, with 12 bases left between them. The CDR3 is 15 residues long. Germline V CDR1 and CDR2: LNHNV, YYDKDF (reference sequence). For the CDR3, the DNA is TGTGCCACCAGCAGAGATCGAAGGGACACCTATGGCTACACCTTC. Its translation: CATSRDRRDTYGYTF. The full variable domain, rest sourced from reference TRBV15 and TRBJ1-2, is DAMVIQNPRYQVTQFGKPVTLSCSQTLNHNVMYWYQQKSSQAPKLLFHYYDKDFNNEADTPDNFQSRRPNTSFCFLDIRSPGLGDTAMYLCATSRDRRDTYGYTFGSGTRLTVV.

On this clonotype itself: The junction shows a germline mismatch at one end, possibly a read error. The chain joins TRBV5-6 to TRBJ2-7; no clear D gene. CDR3 length: 13 amino acids. Germline V lookup: CDR1 SGHDT, CDR2 YYEEEE. The CDR3 DNA sequence: TGTGCCGGCAGCTTTAGCTCGTACTACGAGCAGTACTTC. Translated: CAGSFSSYYEQYF.

This clonotype was seen a few times. In DNA form, the CDR3 reads TGTGCTAGTGGTTTGGGGACAGCGGAGACCCAGTACTTC. Translated, it gives CASGLGTAETQYF. V and J are TRBV12-5 and TRBJ2-5; TRBD1 might be the D (6 bases). The ends were cut back, 1 base at V and 5 bases at J, with 8 bases in the middle. CDR3 length: 13 amino acids. From germline, CDR1 is LGHNT and CDR2 FRNRAP.

This sequence joins TRBV7-2 and TRBJ2-1; tentatively, D is TRBD2 (5 bases). Trimming shortened V by 5 bases and J by 6 bases, and 8 bases separated the two germline ends. The CDR3 covers 12 residues. The germline V gene has CDR1 SGHTA and CDR2 FQGNSA. CDR3 amino acids: CASSKLVNEQFF. CDR3 sequence (DNA): TGTGCCAGCAGCAAACTAGTCAATGAGCAGTTCTTC.

The chain employs TRBV6-5 and TRBJ2-3, with 8 bases that match TRBD2. The CDR3 is made up of 15 amino acids. Germline V gives CDR1 MNHEY, CDR2 SVGAGI. Losses at the gene ends were 5 bases for V and 6 bases for J; bases not matched to a gene: 10. The CDR3 protein is CASSALGLESDTQYF. In DNA, the CDR3 is TGTGCCAGCAGTGCACTGGGACTAGAAAGTGATACGCAGTATTTT.

The genes are TRBV15 and TRBJ2-3; the D gene is possibly TRBD1 (6 bases). Germline-derived CDR1 and CDR2 are LNHNV and YYDKDF (reference sequence). The CDR3 is made up of 15 amino acids. V was cut by 0 bases and J by 4 bases, with 11 bases left in between. This chain's CDR3 is CATSRETGIADTQYF. The CDR3, as DNA: TGTGCCACCAGCAGAGAAACAGGGATAGCAGATACGCAGTATTTT.

The rearrangement joins TRBV4-1 to TRBJ1-1; weak D call: TRBD1 (6 bases). This CDR3 comprises 17 residues. Between the trimmed V and J ends, which lost 0 bases and 6 bases, there was a span of 20 bases. The germline gives CDR1 MGHRA, CDR2 YSYEKL. The CDR3 nucleotides are TGCGCCAGCAGCCAAGATGGGGGCCTACAGGGAATCCCTGAAGCTTTCTTT. Translating it yields CASSQDGGLQGIPEAFF.

This chain joins TRBV11-1 and TRBJ2-5; TRBD2 matches at 11 bases. Germline V gene lookup returns CDR1 SGHAT and CDR2 FQDESV (reference sequence). This CDR3 is 16 amino acids long. Trimming cost V 5 bases and J 11 bases; bases outside gene matches: 16. DNA of the CDR3: TGTGCCAGCAGCAAAGGGACTAGCGGAGTTTTCTATGAGCAGTACTTC. This codes for CASSKGTSGVFYEQYF.

V is TRBV20-1 and J is TRBJ1-5; a weak D match, TRBD1 (5 bases). This CDR3 has 15 residues. Germline CDR1 is DFQATT and CDR2 is SNEGSKA (reference sequence). Trimming took 1 base from V and 0 from J, leaving 10 bases between them. CDR3 loop: CSARVGLYSNQPQHF. DNA of the CDR3: TGCAGTGCTAGAGTGGGACTGTATAGCAATCAGCCCCAGCATTTT.

The chain couples TRBV6-2 or TRBV6-3 to TRBJ2-5; 9 bases fit TRBD2. J was trimmed by 1 base and V by 6 bases; bases with no gene match: 9. Germline V CDR1 and CDR2: MNHEY, SVGEGT. The CDR3 runs to 16 residues. CDR3 sequence: CASRHPSLAGQETQYF. DNA for the CDR3: TGTGCCAGCAGACACCCCTCACTAGCGGGCCAAGAGACCCAGTACTTC.

The genes are TRBV4-3 and TRBJ1-1; 8 nucleotides agree with TRBD1. V lost 8 bases to trimming and J lost 5 bases; unmatched junction nucleotides: 10. Germline V lookup: CDR1 LGHNA, CDR2 YSLEER. The CDR3 has 14 residues. This CDR3 is CASGTGGWKTEAFF. In DNA form, the CDR3 reads TGCGCCAGCGGTACAGGGGGTTGGAAAACTGAAGCTTTCTTT.

V is TRBV11-2 and J is TRBJ2-4, with D uncertain. The CDR3 length is 15 residues. Trimming removed 1 base at V and 5 bases at J, with 12 bases between. CDR1 and CDR2 (germline): SGHAT, FQNNGV. The CDR3 nucleotides read TGTGCCAGCAGCTTAGTTGCACAGCCCGAAAACATTCAGTACTTC. Translating gives CASSLVAQPENIQYF. Full variable domain (rest looked up from reference TRBV11-2 and TRBJ2-4): EAGVAQSPRYKIIEKRQSVAFWCNPISGHATLYWYQQILGQGPKLLIQFQNNGVVDDSQLPKDRFSAERLKGVDSTLKIQPAKLEDSAVYLCASSLVAQPENIQYFGAGTRLSVL.

This chain connects TRBV5-1 to TRBJ2-1, with D maybe TRBD1 (6 bases). The J call could be wrong; TRBJ2-7 is a better fit for the DNA end. The CDR3 runs to 15 residues. Per the germline V gene, CDR1 is SGHRS and CDR2 is YFSETQ. The CDR3 coding sequence is TGCGCCAGCTGTAATTTGGGGGCTCTTAACAATGAGCAGTACTTC. The encoded protein is CASCNLGALNNEQYF.

This clonotype came up a few times. The genes are TRBV7-2 and TRBJ1-2; D is possibly TRBD1 (5 bases). CDR3 length: 13 residues. Germline loops: CDR1 SGHTA, CDR2 FQGNSA. V lost 1 base, J lost 8 bases, and 11 bases lay in between. This CDR3 reads CASSLERQLGYTF. As DNA, the CDR3 is TGTGCCAGCAGCTTAGAGAGACAGTTGGGCTACACCTTC.

This clonotype was found many times. The gene calls are TRBV5-1 and TRBJ2-7, with 10 bases aligning to TRBD1. Germline V lookup: CDR1 SGHRS, CDR2 YFSETQ. The CDR3 is 15 residues long. The V gene end was trimmed by 0 bases and the J gene end by 4 bases; junction bases not matched to a gene: 4. Here the CDR3 DNA reads TGCGCCAGCAGCTTGGGACAGGGGGCTACGTACGAGCAGTACTTC. It yields the protein CASSLGQGATYEQYF. The full variable domain, with the rest looked up from reference TRBV5-1 and TRBJ2-7, is KAGVTQTPRYLIKTRGQQVTLSCSPISGHRSVSWYQQTPGQGLQFLFEYFSETQRNKGNFPGRFSGRQFSNSRSEMNVSTLELGDSALYLCASSLGQGATYEQYFGPGTRLTVT.

In this sample, this clonotype turned up a few times. V and J are TRBV20-1 and TRBJ2-7, with TRBD1 matching over 7 bases. V dropped 4 bases and J dropped 0; count of bases not matched to a gene: 6. The CDR3 totals 14 residues. The germline V gene has CDR1 DFQATT and CDR2 SNEGSKA (reference sequence). The CDR3: CSATDRASSYEQYF. In nucleotides, the CDR3 is TGCAGTGCTACCGACAGGGCCAGCTCCTACGAGCAGTACTTC.

The gene calls are TRBV6-5 and TRBJ1-2, with D possibly matching TRBD1 (5 bases). CDR3 length: 14 residues. The germline gives CDR1 MNHEY, CDR2 SVGAGI. Trimming stripped 2 bases from V and 2 bases from J, with 9 bases between. CDR3 sequence: CASSYRTQNYGYTF. The DNA for the CDR3 is TGTGCCAGCAGTTACCGGACACAAAACTATGGCTACACCTTC.

A few counts support this clonotype. The chain links TRBV3-1 to TRBJ2-1; D is unresolved. Germline CDR1 and CDR2: LGHDT and YNNKEL (reference sequence). Trimming removed 6 bases from V and 8 bases from J, with 14 bases in between. There are 13 residues in the CDR3. The CDR3 sequence: CASSRAQSYEQFF. CDR3 nucleotide sequence: TGTGCCAGCAGTCGCGCCCAGTCGTATGAGCAGTTCTTC.

This chain connects TRBV2 to TRBJ2-2; D ambiguous. The ends were cut back, 3 bases at V and 0 bases at J, with 11 bases in the middle. Germline V gene data show CDR1 as SNHLY and CDR2 as FYNNEI. The CDR3 sequence is 16 residues long. CDR3 in amino acids: CASSDYSRTNTGELFF. CDR3 coding DNA: TGTGCCAGCAGTGATTACAGCAGAACGAACACCGGGGAGCTGTTTTTT. Complete variable domain (other parts from reference TRBV2 and TRBJ2-2): EPEVTQTPSHQVTQMGQEVILRCVPISNHLYFYWYRQILGQKVEFLVSFYNNEISEKSEIFDDQFSVERPDGSNFTLKIRSTKLEDSAMYFCASSDYSRTNTGELFFGEGSRLTVL.

The chain combines TRBV3-1 with TRBJ1-1; D is unclear. This CDR3 spans 15 amino acids. Germline V gives CDR1 LGHDT, CDR2 YNNKEL (reference sequence). V was clipped by 4 bases and J by 1 base, with 13 bases between them. The CDR3 loop is CASSPYGQPNTEAFF. The CDR3 DNA is TGTGCCAGCAGCCCTTACGGGCAGCCGAACACTGAAGCTTTCTTT.